This T cell receptor beta chain was retrieved from a study of identical twins. The study's findings and limits: Out-of-frame alpha sequences common to twins exhibited a surplus of low generation probability. Partial confounding of zero-insertion analyses by invariant MAIT and iNKT cells was possible.

There are 13 residues in the CDR3. V gave up 7 bases and J gave up 4 bases, with 13 bases separating them. CDR1 SQVTM and CDR2 ANQGSEA come from the germline V gene. Many counts were recorded for this clonotype. No antigen is known for it. In TCRdb, the 5' RACE reads were re-called with MiXCR into one record per CDR3 protein. The sample lists 400,000 or so distinct CDR3 sequences; roughly 9% were seen once. Material: naive T cells sorted from blood. This receptor was taken from a woman aged 45-60 years in good health. The V gene is TRBV29-1, the J gene TRBJ2-2, with D perhaps TRBD1 or TRBD2 (5 bases each). The CDR3 reads CSAEGTVTGELFF. CDR3 nucleotide sequence: TGCAGCGCTGAGGGGACGGTCACCGGGGAGCTGTTTTTT.